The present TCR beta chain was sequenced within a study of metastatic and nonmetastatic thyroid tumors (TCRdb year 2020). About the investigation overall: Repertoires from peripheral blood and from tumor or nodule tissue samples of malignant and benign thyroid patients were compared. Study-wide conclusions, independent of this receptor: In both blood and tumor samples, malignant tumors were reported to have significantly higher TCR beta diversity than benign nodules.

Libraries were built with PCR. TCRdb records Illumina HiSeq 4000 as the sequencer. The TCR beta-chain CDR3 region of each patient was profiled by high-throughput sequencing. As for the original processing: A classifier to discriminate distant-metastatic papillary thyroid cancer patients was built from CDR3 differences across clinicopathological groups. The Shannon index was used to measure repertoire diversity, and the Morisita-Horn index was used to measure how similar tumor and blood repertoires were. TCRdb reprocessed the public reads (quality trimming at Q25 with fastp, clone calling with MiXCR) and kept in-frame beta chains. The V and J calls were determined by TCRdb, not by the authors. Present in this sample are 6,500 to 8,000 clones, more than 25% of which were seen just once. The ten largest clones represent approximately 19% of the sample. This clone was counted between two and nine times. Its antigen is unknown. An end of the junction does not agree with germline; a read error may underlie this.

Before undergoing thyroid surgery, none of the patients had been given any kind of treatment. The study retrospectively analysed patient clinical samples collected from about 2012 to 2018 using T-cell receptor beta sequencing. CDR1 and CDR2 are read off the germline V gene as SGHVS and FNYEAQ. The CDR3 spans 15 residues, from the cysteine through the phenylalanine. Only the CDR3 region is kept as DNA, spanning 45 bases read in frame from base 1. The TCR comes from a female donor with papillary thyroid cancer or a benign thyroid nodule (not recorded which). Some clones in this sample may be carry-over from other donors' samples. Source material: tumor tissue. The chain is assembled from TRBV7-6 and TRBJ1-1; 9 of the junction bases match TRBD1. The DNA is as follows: TGTGACAGCAGCTCCAACAGGGGGCTAAACACTGAAGCTTTCTTT. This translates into CDSSSNRGLNTEAFF.